This paragraph covers one T cell receptor beta chain sequence. This CDR3 comprises 15 residues. V was pared by 4 bases and J by 2 bases, with 15 bases between. Looked up from germline, CDR1 is MNHEY and CDR2 is SVGAGI. Sequencing was performed with immunoSEQ multiplex PCR; in TCRdb, only in-frame clones are kept and a portion is missing. In the table there are roughly 130,000 clones, approximately 88% of which are singletons. The data originate from a study of blood T cell repertoires in COVID-19. The origin of this receptor is a man aged 60-69 years with active or convalescent COVID-19. Sequencing was performed on peripheral blood. The J gene is TRBJ2-7, the V gene TRBV6-5; D is unresolved. CDR3 DNA: TGTGCCAGCAGTTCTACCCGGAGTTGGGCCTACGAGCAGTACTTC. It codes for CASSSTRSWAYEQYF.